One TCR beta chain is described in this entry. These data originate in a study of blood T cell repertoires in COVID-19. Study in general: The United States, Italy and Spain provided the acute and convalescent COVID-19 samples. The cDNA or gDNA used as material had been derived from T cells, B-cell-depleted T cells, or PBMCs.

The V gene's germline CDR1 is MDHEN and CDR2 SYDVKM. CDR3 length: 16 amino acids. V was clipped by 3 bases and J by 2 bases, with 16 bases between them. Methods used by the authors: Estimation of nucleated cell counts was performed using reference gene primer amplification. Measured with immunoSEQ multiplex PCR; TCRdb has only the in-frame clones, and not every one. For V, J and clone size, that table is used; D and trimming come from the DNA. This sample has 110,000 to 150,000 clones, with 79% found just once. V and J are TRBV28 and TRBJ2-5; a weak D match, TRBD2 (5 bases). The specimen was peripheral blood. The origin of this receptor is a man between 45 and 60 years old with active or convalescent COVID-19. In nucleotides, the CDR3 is TGTGCCAGCAGTTTCCTCCAGGACGGGATACAAGAGACCCAGTACTTC. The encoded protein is CASSFLQDGIQETQYF. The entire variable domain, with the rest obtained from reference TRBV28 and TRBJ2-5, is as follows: DVKVTQSSRYLVKRTGEKVFLECVQDMDHENMFWYRQDPGLGLRLIYFSYDVKMKEKGDIPEGYSVSREKKERFSLILESASTNQTSMYLCASSFLQDGIQETQYFGPGTRLLVL.